Below, 29 T cell receptor beta chains from the same sample are listed, as sequenced in a study of blood T cell repertoires in COVID-19 (dated by TCRdb to about 2020). The library was made by the immunoSEQ multiplex PCR assay. The clones in this table, taken by TCRdb from immuneACCESS, are in-frame only. Not every clone is retained; where verified, under half of the shortfall comes from an unresolved V gene, and the cause of the rest is unknown. The sample table shows about 64,000 clones, and around 86% are seen once. The ten top clones hold about 1.1% of the sample. Sequenced input: peripheral blood. The receptors were sampled from a man aged 35 to 55 with acute or convalescent COVID-19.

CDR3 sequence (DNA): TGTGCCAGCAGCGACGGGGGGCGCGTGGGCACTGAAGCTTTCTTT. Its translation is CASSDGGRVGTEAFF. The chain combines TRBV11-3 with TRBJ1-1, with TRBD1 as a possible D gene (6 bases). This CDR3 is 15 amino acids long. Deletions cut 5 bases from V and 4 bases from J, with 17 bases between. Germline-derived CDR1 and CDR2 are SGHNT and YENEEA.

The rearrangement uses TRBV6-4 and TRBJ1-4, with 8 bases aligning to TRBD1. J lost 10 bases, V lost 3 bases, and 7 bases had no gene match. This CDR3 contains 14 residues. Germline V gives CDR1 MRHNA, CDR2 SNTAGT. CDR3 residues: CASSERQGAGKLFF. CDR3 coding DNA: TGTGCCAGCAGTGAACGGCAGGGGGCCGGAAAACTGTTTTTT.

This clone was counted a single time. The J gene is TRBJ1-1, the V gene TRBV30, with 7 bases aligning to TRBD1. Germline V gene lookup returns CDR1 GTSNPN and CDR2 SVGIG (reference sequence). The ends lost 0 bases at V and 8 bases at J; junction bases unmatched: 6. This CDR3 region has 13 residues. CDR3 region: CAWSVKAGGEAFF. CDR3 sequence (DNA): TGTGCCTGGAGTGTAAAGGCAGGGGGAGAAGCTTTCTTT.

The chain employs TRBV4-2 and TRBJ2-2; TRBD2 aligns across 9 bases. Germline assignment: CDR1 LGHNA and CDR2 YNFKEQ. The V and J ends lost 0 bases and 5 bases, in that order; junction bases with no gene match: 10. The CDR3 loop spans 18 amino acids. For the CDR3, the DNA is TGTGCCAGCAGCCAAGACGATCGCGGGGGGGCCTGGACCGGGGAGCTGTTTTTT. It yields the protein CASSQDDRGGAWTGELFF.

This clone occurred a few times. The chain couples TRBV7-3 to TRBJ2-1; 11 bases match TRBD2. After removal of 4 bases from V and 4 bases from J, the junction contained 6 bases not matched to a gene. The CDR3 consists of 16 residues. Germline V gene sequence: CDR1 SGHTA, CDR2 FQGTGA. CDR3 sequence: CASSSAGLADYNEQFF. CDR3 nucleotides: TGTGCCAGCAGCTCGGCGGGACTAGCGGATTACAATGAGCAGTTCTTC.

The chain couples TRBV5-4 to TRBJ2-3, with 9 bases matching TRBD2. CDR1 is SGHNT and CDR2 is YYREEE in the germline V gene (reference sequence). The CDR3 runs 17 residues. The V segment lost 0 bases and the J segment 5 bases; nucleotides outside the gene matches: 10. CDR3 loop: CASSLVGLAGSGDTQYF. The CDR3 nucleotides are TGTGCCAGCAGCTTGGTAGGGCTAGCGGGGAGTGGAGATACGCAGTATTTT.

This clone was found a few times. The identical CDR3 is also encoded by other nucleotide sequences in the sample. The CDR3 loop reads CASSRPDRAEKLFF. The CDR3 DNA reads as TGTGCCAGCAGCCGACCGGACAGGGCTGAAAAACTGTTTTTT. This chain connects TRBV4-2 to TRBJ1-4; 8 bases align to TRBD1. In germline, CDR1 is LGHNA, CDR2 YNFKEQ. The CDR3 loop spans 14 amino acids. V dropped 4 bases and J dropped 7; count of bases not matched to a gene: 5.

The table lists this clone with a count of one. The gene calls are TRBV5-4 and TRBJ2-5; a weak D match, TRBD2 (7 bases). Trimming left V 2 bases short and J 2 bases short, with 10 bases between. From germline, CDR1 is SGHNT and CDR2 YYREEE (reference sequence). The CDR3 loop spans 14 amino acids. The DNA for the CDR3 is TGTGCCAGCAGCTTCGGGGGGCCTCAAGAGACCCAGTACTTC. Protein: CASSFGGPQETQYF.

The CDR3 reads CASSNSQGRNTEAFF. The DNA for the CDR3 is TGTGCCAGCAGCAACTCCCAGGGAAGAAACACTGAAGCTTTCTTT. The chain recombines TRBV11-3 with TRBJ1-1; perhaps TRBD1 as D (5 bases). Germline V CDR1 and CDR2: SGHNT, YENEEA. This CDR3 contains 15 residues. With 5 bases removed from V and 2 bases from J, the gap between germline ends came to 15 bases. The whole variable domain, filled in from reference TRBV11-3 and TRBJ1-1, reads EAGVVQSPRYKIIEKKQPVAFWCNPISGHNTLYWYLQNLGQGPELLIRYENEEAVDDSQLPKDRFSAERLKGVDSTLKIQPAELGDSAVYLCASSNSQGRNTEAFFGQGTRLTVV.

The V call is TRBV10-3, the J call TRBJ2-7; perhaps TRBD1 as D (7 bases). The CDR3 loop spans 14 amino acids. V lost 10 bases to trimming and J lost 6 bases, with 22 bases between them. CDR1 is ENHRY, CDR2 SYGVKD, per germline. The CDR3 sequence is CATSGLRTGSEQYF. In nucleotides, the CDR3 is TGTGCCACCAGCGGGCTCCGGACAGGCTCCGAGCAGTACTTC.

The V gene is TRBV6-5, the J gene TRBJ2-7; no clear D gene. V gave up 11 bases and J gave up 9 bases, with 17 bases separating them. The CDR3 sequence is 11 residues long. Germline CDR1 reads MNHEY; CDR2 reads SVGAGI. In nucleotides, the CDR3 is TGTGCCTCTCAGACCGGCCCGGGGCAGTACTTC. Protein sequence: CASQTGPGQYF.

A note on this clone: The conserved closing phenylalanine or tryptophan is absent in this CDR3, likely reflecting a read error. No DNA is shown, since the ends of the CDR3 on it are uncertain; the CDR3 is the one TCRdb lists. The chain links TRBV6-4 to TRBJ1-2; the table's TRBD1 call for D was not verified on the DNA. The CDR3 totals 11 residues, both ends included. Germline V gives CDR1 MRHNA, CDR2 SNTAGT. The CDR3 loop reads CASSHPRQGFE.

V usage is TRBV7-3 and J usage is TRBJ1-5; D call uncertain. CDR3 length: 13 residues. Trimming took 4 bases from V and 7 from J, leaving 11 bases between them. Germline values: CDR1 SGHTA, CDR2 FQGTGA. The CDR3 region is CASSSGIGQPQHF. The CDR3 DNA sequence: TGTGCCAGCAGCTCAGGAATTGGGCAGCCCCAGCATTTT.

The chain has TRBV10-3 and TRBJ1-2; 8 nucleotides align to TRBD1. This CDR3 has 16 residues. V was pared by 0 bases and J by 7 bases, with 10 bases of the junction left unmatched. The germline V gene has CDR1 ENHRY and CDR2 SYGVKD. The CDR3 DNA is TGTGCCATCAGTGAGTCCACTAGGGGACAGGCTTCTGGCTACACCTTC. This codes for CAISESTRGQASGYTF.

This clone showed up just once. The chain is built from TRBV14 and TRBJ2-2; unclear D gene. Germline CDR1 reads SGHDN; CDR2 reads FVKESK. V lost 0 bases, J lost 8 bases, and 10 bases lay in between. CDR3 length equals 14 residues. CDR3 coding DNA: TGTGCCAGCAGCCAAGATCTCCGCCGGGGGGAGCTGTTTTTT. Its translation: CASSQDLRRGELFF. Based on the CDR3 plus reference TRBV14 and TRBJ2-2, the full variable domain is EAGVTQFPSHSVIEKGQTVTLRCDPISGHDNLYWYRRVMGKEIKFLLHFVKESKQDESGMPNNRFLAERTGGTYSTLKVQPAELEDSGVYFCASSQDLRRGELFFGEGSRLTVL.

The chain links TRBV29-1 to TRBJ2-1; tentatively, D is TRBD1 (5 bases). Germline values: CDR1 SQVTM, CDR2 ANQGSEA. V lost 2 bases and J 0 bases, leaving 11 bases between the germline ends. This CDR3 contains 15 residues. Here the CDR3 reads CSVERQTSSYNEQFF. The CDR3 DNA reads TGCAGCGTTGAACGACAGACGAGCTCCTACAATGAGCAGTTCTTC.

The chain is built from TRBV7-9 and TRBJ1-4, with 8 bases identical to TRBD1. CDR3 length: 15 residues. Per the germline V gene, CDR1 is SEHNR and CDR2 is FQNEAQ (reference sequence). With 5 bases clipped from V and 1 base from J, the junction kept 3 bases outside the gene matches. The CDR3 region is CASSKDRVTNEKLFF. CDR3 coding DNA: TGTGCCAGCAGCAAGGACAGGGTAACTAATGAAAAACTGTTTTTT.

The J gene is TRBJ1-1, the V gene TRBV5-6; D is possibly TRBD1 (6 bases). This CDR3 is built from 14 residues. CDR1 and CDR2 (germline): SGHDT, YYEEEE. V lost 3 bases and J lost 7, with 16 bases in between. CDR3 in amino acids: CASSYQDSENEAFF. The CDR3 DNA follows: TGTGCCAGCAGCTACCAGGACAGTGAGAATGAAGCTTTCTTT. Full variable domain (outside the CDR3, taken from reference TRBV5-6 and TRBJ1-1): DAGVTQSPTHLIKTRGQQVTLRCSPKSGHDTVSWYQQALGQGPQFIFQYYEEEERQRGNFPDRFSGHQFPNYSSELNVNALLLGDSALYLCASSYQDSENEAFFGQGTRLTVV.

This sequence joins TRBV18 and TRBJ1-1; D gene unclear. The CDR3 covers 15 residues. With 2 bases removed from V and 0 bases from J, the gap between germline ends came to 10 bases. In germline, CDR1 is KGHSH, CDR2 LQKENI. Written as DNA, the CDR3 is TGTGCCAGCTCACCAGAACAGATAATGAACACTGAAGCTTTCTTT. Protein sequence: CASSPEQIMNTEAFF. The variable domain in full, completed from reference TRBV18 and TRBJ1-1, reads NAGVMQNPRHLVRRRGQEARLRCSPMKGHSHVYWYRQLPEEGLKFMVYLQKENIIDESGMPKERFSAEFPKEGPSILRIQQVVRGDSAAYFCASSPEQIMNTEAFFGQGTRLTVV.

The rearrangement links TRBV10-3 to TRBJ2-7; the match to TRBD1 covers 10 bases. Trimming removed 10 bases from V and 5 bases from J; junction bases left unmatched: 8. Germline V gene lookup returns CDR1 ENHRY and CDR2 SYGVKD. The length of the CDR3 is 13 residues. The CDR3 DNA follows: TGTGCCACCCGGGACAGGGGCATCGACGAGCAGTACTTC. Its translation is CATRDRGIDEQYF.

The genes are TRBV19 and TRBJ2-3, with D possibly TRBD2 on 5 matching bases. This CDR3 contains 14 residues. V was cut by 4 bases and J by 3 bases, with 11 bases left in between. From germline, CDR1 is LNHDA and CDR2 SQIVND (reference sequence). In nucleotides, the CDR3 is TGTGCCAGTAGTAAGACTACAAGGACAGATACGCAGTATTTT. It yields the protein CASSKTTRTDTQYF.

The CDR3: CASSSPSGESYEQYF. In DNA, the CDR3 is TGTGCCAGCAGTTCTCCCTCAGGGGAGTCGTACGAGCAGTACTTC. The rearrangement uses TRBV27 and TRBJ2-7, with a weak D call TRBD1 (6 bases). The V and J ends lost 4 bases and 4 bases respectively, with 17 bases between them. This CDR3 region has 15 residues. Germline V gene sequence: CDR1 MNHEY, CDR2 SMNVEV (reference sequence).

The V gene is TRBV24-1, the J gene TRBJ1-2, with D uncertain. Germline loops: CDR1 KGHDR, CDR2 SFDVKD. V was pared by 4 bases and J by 6 bases, with 14 bases between. CDR3 length: 14 residues. The CDR3 DNA follows: TGTGCCACCAGTGACTCCGACAATTGGGATGGCTACACCTTC. Translated, it gives CATSDSDNWDGYTF.

This sequence joins TRBV5-8 and TRBJ1-1; tentative D call: TRBD1 (5 bases). This CDR3 has 13 residues. CDR1 and CDR2 (germline): SGHTS, YDEGEE. Trimming took 1 base from V and 5 from J, leaving 9 bases between them. CDR3 DNA: TGTGCCAGCAGCTTGCGACAGTCGACTGAAGCTTTCTTT. It encodes CASSLRQSTEAFF.

The chain links TRBV18 to TRBJ1-1, with D tentatively TRBD1 (5 bases). The CDR3 has 13 residues. CDR1 and CDR2 from the germline V gene are KGHSH and LQKENI. V gave up 6 bases and J gave up 5 bases, with 13 bases separating them. The CDR3 coding sequence is TGTGCCAGCTCGGACGACCAGGGTACTGAAGCTTTCTTT. This sequence encodes CASSDDQGTEAFF.

The chain joins TRBV24-1 to TRBJ1-5, with 9 bases identical to TRBD1. With 7 bases clipped from V and 6 bases from J, the junction kept 6 bases outside the gene matches. Germline V gene data show CDR1 as KGHDR and CDR2 as SFDVKD. This CDR3 is 14 amino acids long. The DNA of the CDR3 is TGTGCCACCAGGGGGACAGGGCAAAGTCAGCCCCAGCATTTT. Its translation: CATRGTGQSQPQHF.

The gene calls are TRBV4-1 and TRBJ2-7; the match to TRBD1 covers 7 bases. Trimming took 4 bases from V and 3 from J; bases not matched to a gene: 12. The CDR3 extends over 16 amino acids. The germline V gene encodes CDR1 MGHRA and CDR2 YSYEKL. This CDR3 reads CASSRERTGFIYEQYF. In DNA form, the CDR3 reads TGCGCCAGCAGCCGAGAGCGGACAGGCTTTATCTACGAGCAGTACTTC.

The chain is built from TRBV19 and TRBJ1-1; D gene uncertain. Germline V gene lookup returns CDR1 LNHDA and CDR2 SQIVND (reference sequence). The ends were cut back, 7 bases at V and 4 bases at J, with 7 bases in the middle. The CDR3 is 11 residues long. This CDR3 is CASTGFTEAFF. In nucleotides, the CDR3 is TGTGCCAGTACAGGATTCACTGAAGCTTTCTTT.

V is TRBV9 and J is TRBJ1-1; D remains ambiguous. CDR1 and CDR2 from the germline V gene are SGDLS and YYNGEE. V lost 0 bases and J 0 bases, leaving 3 bases between the germline ends. The CDR3 covers 13 residues. The CDR3 here is CASSVAMNTEAFF. The CDR3 nucleotides read TGTGCCAGCAGCGTAGCCATGAACACTGAAGCTTTCTTT.